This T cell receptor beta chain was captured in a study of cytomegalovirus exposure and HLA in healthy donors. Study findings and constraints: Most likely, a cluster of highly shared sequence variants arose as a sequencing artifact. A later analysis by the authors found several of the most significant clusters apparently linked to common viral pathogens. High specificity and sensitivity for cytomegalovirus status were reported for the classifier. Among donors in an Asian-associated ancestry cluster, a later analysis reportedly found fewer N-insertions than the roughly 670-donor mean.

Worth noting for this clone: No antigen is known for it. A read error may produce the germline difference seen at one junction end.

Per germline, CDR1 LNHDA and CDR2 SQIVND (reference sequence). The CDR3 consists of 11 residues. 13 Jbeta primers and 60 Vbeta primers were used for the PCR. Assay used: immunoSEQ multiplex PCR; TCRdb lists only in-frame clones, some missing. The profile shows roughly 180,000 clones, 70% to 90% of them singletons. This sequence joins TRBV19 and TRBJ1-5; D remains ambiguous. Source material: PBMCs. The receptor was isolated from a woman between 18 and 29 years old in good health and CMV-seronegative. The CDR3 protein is CASSTSIEHLW. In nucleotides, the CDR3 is TGTGCCAGTAGTACCTCTATCGAGCATTTGTGG.